This is a list of T cell receptor beta chains from one sample in a study of blood T cell repertoires in COVID-19. The method was immunoSEQ multiplex PCR; TCRdb's version includes in-frame clones alone and lacks a portion of them. The data contain some 300,000 clones, 88% of them seen just once; the ten biggest clones take up around 1%. The sequenced material came from PBMCs or T cells enriched from blood (not recorded which). These receptors originate from a young woman who had recovered from COVID-19. CDR3s include the opening cysteine and the closing phenylalanine or tryptophan. A D gene is named only where the DNA matches it firmly. Size values are once, few and many counts, or a class for expanded clones, and some rows have none.

>.|TRBJ1-1|once|13|TRBV5-1
CASSATTGTEAFF
TGCGCCAGCAGCGCTACCACAGGGACTGAAGCTTTCTTT
>.|TRBJ1-6|.|13|TRBV6-5
CASILDSTRPLHF
TGTGCCAGCATACTGGACAGTACTAGACCCCTCCACTTT
>.|TRBJ1-2|.|15|TRBV4-1
CASSKSQGAMDGYTF
TGCGCCAGCAGCAAAAGCCAGGGCGCCATGGATGGCTACACCTTC
>TRBD1|TRBJ1-3|.|15|TRBV19
CASKARQGAGNTIYF
TGTGCCAGTAAGGCTCGGCAGGGGGCTGGAAACACCATATATTTT
>.|TRBJ1-4|.|15|TRBV7-6
CASSLDNREGKKLFF
TGTGCCAGCAGCTTGGATAACAGGGAAGGGAAAAAACTGTTTTTT
>.|TRBJ1-1|.|13|TRBV7-3
CASSPGLNTEAFF
TGTGCCAGCAGCCCAGGGTTGAACACTGAAGCTTTCTTT
>TRBD1|TRBJ2-6|.|18|TRBV27
CASRKAGQGLSGANVLTF
TGTGCCAGCCGGAAAGCGGGACAGGGGTTATCTGGGGCCAACGTCCTGACTTTC
>.|TRBJ1-3|.|12|TRBV30
CAWTSSGNTIYF
TGTGCCTGGACATCCTCTGGAAACACCATATATTTT
>TRBD1|TRBJ1-1|few|13|TRBV7-9
CASRQGGWTEAFF
TGTGCCAGCAGGCAGGGGGGATGGACTGAAGCTTTCTTT
>.|TRBJ1-1|.|11|TRBV7-9
CASTLTGEAFF
TGTGCCAGCACCTTAACGGGTGAAGCTTTCTTT
>TRBD1|TRBJ1-6|.|16|TRBV14
CASSPLAGGRAGKLHF
TGTGCCAGCAGCCCTCTGGCAGGGGGCCGGGCCGGGAAACTCCACTTT
>TRBD1|TRBJ2-1|.|16|TRBV18
CASSPSGTGLGNEQFF
TGTGCCAGCTCACCATCCGGGACAGGGTTGGGGAATGAGCAGTTCTTC